The 30 T cell receptor beta chains in this list originate from one sample, sequenced in a study of PD-1 blockade in classical Hodgkin lymphoma (dated by TCRdb to 2020 to 2022). The time point label here, explained by the study, means: cycle 4 day 1 (C4D1), after 5 to 7 weeks of nivolumab. All trial patients had relapsed after autologous stem cell transplantation, with cohorts A, B and C differing in prior brentuximab vedotin exposure. Libraries were built with the immunoSEQ multiplex PCR assay. TCRdb re-hosts the immuneACCESS table, in-frame sequences only. Its copies lack some clones; in the studies checked, an unresolved V gene accounts for under half of them, and the cause for the rest is not known. The sample includes more than 85,000 clones, with approximately 90% observed a single time. Under 20% of the sample rests with the top ten. The input for sequencing was peripheral blood mononuclear cells (PBMCs), taken before the fourth cycle of nivolumab. The receptors come from a human donor with classical Hodgkin lymphoma.

The gene calls are TRBV11-2 and TRBJ2-3, with 14 bases fitting TRBD2. The CDR3 consists of 18 residues. The ends lost 0 bases at V and 4 bases at J; junction bases unmatched: 6. Germline-derived CDR1 and CDR2 are SGHAT and FQNNGV. This chain's CDR3 is CASSLEPGTSGSADTQYF. The CDR3 DNA reads TGTGCCAGCAGCTTAGAGCCCGGGACTAGCGGGAGCGCAGATACGCAGTATTTT.

This clone showed up just once. The J gene is TRBJ2-3, the V gene TRBV12-5; TRBD2 is a possible D gene (6 bases). V was cut by 1 base and J by 3 bases, with 14 bases left in between. The CDR3 is 16 residues long. Germline V gene data show CDR1 as LGHNT and CDR2 as FRNRAP. CDR3 sequence (DNA): TGTGCTAGTGGTTTGGCGGACGGGAGTGGGACAGATACGCAGTATTTT. Residues: CASGLADGSGTDTQYF. Filled out from reference TRBV12-5 and TRBJ2-3, the complete variable domain reads DARVTQTPRHKVTEMGQEVTMRCQPILGHNTVFWYRQTMMQGLELLAYFRNRAPLDDSGMPKDRFSAEMPDATLATLKIQPSEPRDSAVYFCASGLADGSGTDTQYFGPGTRLTVL.

V is TRBV9 and J is TRBJ1-2, with 9 bases that match TRBD1. The germline V gene has CDR1 SGDLS and CDR2 YYNGEE. Trimming cost V 0 bases and J 6 bases; bases outside gene matches: 9. The CDR3 has 16 amino acids. The CDR3 DNA reads as TGTGCCAGCAGCGTAGCTCCGGGACAGGGTACCCATGGCTACACCTTC. Protein product: CASSVAPGQGTHGYTF. The entire variable domain, with the rest obtained from reference TRBV9 and TRBJ1-2, is as follows: DSGVTQTPKHLITATGQRVTLRCSPRSGDLSVYWYQQSLDQGLQFLIQYYNGEERAKGNILERFSAQQFPDLHSELNLSSLELGDSALYFCASSVAPGQGTHGYTFGSGTRLTVV.

The V gene is TRBV11-3, the J gene TRBJ2-2, with D perhaps matching TRBD2 (5 bases). V was pared by 1 base and J by 3 bases, with 6 bases between. CDR3 length equals 14 residues. The germline V gene encodes CDR1 SGHNT and CDR2 YENEEA. In DNA, the CDR3 is TGTGCCAGCAGCTTAGTGAGGGACACCGGGGAGCTGTTTTTT. This gives the protein CASSLVRDTGELFF.

The genes are TRBV9 and TRBJ2-4; 11 bases are a match to TRBD2. The CDR3 runs to 17 residues. From germline, CDR1 is SGDLS and CDR2 YYNGEE. J gave up 5 bases and V 0 bases, and 7 bases lay outside the gene matches. The CDR3 DNA reads as TGTGCCAGCAGCGTAGTTCCAGGGACTAGCGGTGAAAACATTCAGTACTTC. Translating it yields CASSVVPGTSGENIQYF.

The CDR3 DNA sequence: TGTGCCAGTAGTAATCGACTAGGGGACGAGCAGTACTTC. Translated: CASSNRLGDEQYF. The V and J genes are TRBV19 and TRBJ2-7; tentative D call: TRBD2 (6 bases). Per germline, CDR1 LNHDA and CDR2 SQIVND (reference sequence). Trimming cost V 4 bases and J 5 bases, with 12 bases left between them. There are 13 residues in the CDR3.

The chain recombines TRBV6-5 with TRBJ1-2; 9 bases agree with TRBD1. Germline trimming cut 0 bases from V and 6 bases from J; bases unmatched to any gene: 5. CDR1 and CDR2 (germline): MNHEY, SVGAGI. The CDR3 is made up of 15 amino acids. CDR3 sequence reads: CASSYSTGQGHGYTF. The DNA for the CDR3 is TGTGCCAGCAGTTACTCAACCGGACAGGGGCATGGCTACACCTTC.

V is TRBV28 and J is TRBJ1-5, with D possibly TRBD1 on 6 matching bases. The CDR3 runs to 14 residues. Germline CDR1 MDHEN, CDR2 SYDVKM. Trimming cost V 1 base and J 6 bases, with 10 bases left between them. The CDR3 protein is CASSLFTGFQPQHF. CDR3 bases: TGTGCCAGCAGTTTATTTACAGGGTTTCAGCCCCAGCATTTT. The complete variable domain, with remaining parts taken from reference TRBV28 and TRBJ1-5, reads DVKVTQSSRYLVKRTGEKVFLECVQDMDHENMFWYRQDPGLGLRLIYFSYDVKMKEKGDIPEGYSVSREKKERFSLILESASTNQTSMYLCASSLFTGFQPQHFGDGTRLSIL.

The chain is built from TRBV4-2 and TRBJ2-1, with 14 bases fitting TRBD2. V was clipped by 6 bases and J by 1 base; unmatched bases: 14. Germline assignment: CDR1 LGHNA and CDR2 YNFKEQ. This CDR3 is 20 amino acids long. The CDR3 sequence is CASSLGLAGATAGSYNEQFF. The CDR3 coding sequence is TGTGCCAGCAGTTTGGGACTAGCGGGAGCTACCGCAGGGTCCTACAATGAGCAGTTCTTC.

The J gene is TRBJ2-5, the V gene TRBV2; TRBD1 agrees at 8 bases. The V segment lost 7 bases and the J segment 5 bases; nucleotides outside the gene matches: 9. This CDR3 contains 14 residues. CDR1 SNHLY and CDR2 FYNNEI come from the germline V gene. CDR3 nucleotide sequence: TGTGCCAGCAAAAGACAGGGGCCCTCGGAGACCCAGTACTTC. Amino acid sequence: CASKRQGPSETQYF.

The genes are TRBV6-5 and TRBJ2-7; D possibly uses TRBD1 or TRBD2 (7 bases each). Germline CDR1 and CDR2: MNHEY and SVGAGI. Between the trimmed V and J ends, which lost 7 bases and 3 bases, there was a span of 13 bases. CDR3 length: 13 amino acids. The CDR3 here is CASTQGGNYEQYF. For the CDR3, the DNA is TGTGCCAGCACCCAGGGGGGGAACTACGAGCAGTACTTC.

This clone is a singleton in its sample. The chain carries TRBV10-3 and TRBJ2-1; TRBD2 matches at 12 bases. J was trimmed by 5 bases and V by 6 bases; bases with no gene match: 2. This CDR3 comprises 14 residues. The germline CDR1 and CDR2 sequences are ENHRY and SYGVKD. The CDR3 DNA is TGTGCCATCAGACTAGCGGGAGGAGACAATGAGCAGTTCTTC. It codes for CAIRLAGGDNEQFF.

The chain joins TRBV2 to TRBJ2-1, with 10 bases identical to TRBD2. J lost 0 bases, V lost 7 bases, and 0 bases had no gene match. CDR3 size: 14 residues. CDR1 is SNHLY, CDR2 FYNNEI, per germline. CDR3 coding DNA: TGTGCCAGCAAGCGGGAGGGCTCCTACAATGAGCAGTTCTTC. Translated: CASKREGSYNEQFF.

The rearrangement joins TRBV7-9 to TRBJ2-7, with TRBD2 identical over 9 bases. The CDR3 contains 14 residues. With 7 bases clipped from V and 3 bases from J, the junction kept 7 bases outside the gene matches. Germline CDR1 is SEHNR and CDR2 is FQNEAQ (reference sequence). The CDR3 DNA sequence: TGTGCCAGCACCTCTAGCGGGGCTTTCTACGAGCAGTACTTC. It specifies CASTSSGAFYEQYF.

The V gene is TRBV4-3, the J gene TRBJ2-7, with unresolved D. The CDR3 extends over 15 amino acids. V was shortened by 0 bases and J by 3 bases, with 12 bases between the two germline ends. Germline V gene lookup returns CDR1 LGHNA and CDR2 YSLEER. CDR3 sequence (DNA): TGCGCCAGCAGCCAAGATAGAAACTCTCTCTACGAGCAGTACTTC. Amino acid sequence: CASSQDRNSLYEQYF.

V gene TRBV7-6 combines with J gene TRBJ2-1; 8 bases are shared with TRBD2. CDR3 length equals 13 residues. Unmatched junction bases numbered 10, after V lost 10 bases and J lost 8 bases. Germline CDR1 SGHVS, CDR2 FNYEAQ. CDR3 DNA: TGTGCCATATCCGGGAGGGCCTCCGATGAGCAGTTCTTC. This codes for CAISGRASDEQFF.

The chain carries TRBV10-2 and TRBJ2-7, with D uncertain. CDR1 and CDR2 (germline): WSHSY, SAAADI. This CDR3 has 13 amino acids. Trimming took 6 bases from V and 1 from J, leaving 10 bases between them. CDR3 sequence (DNA): TGCGCCAGCAGAACCTACAAGTCCTACGAGCAGTACTTC. It yields the protein CASRTYKSYEQYF.

CDR3 loop: CASSIRDRGVDEQFF. The CDR3 nucleotides read TGTGCCAGCAGCATCCGGGACAGGGGCGTCGATGAGCAGTTCTTC. V gene TRBV21-1 combines with J gene TRBJ2-1; the table's D call TRBD1 went unverified against the DNA. TRBV21-1 is described as a pseudogene. The length of the CDR3 is 15 residues.

The rearrangement uses TRBV29-1 and TRBJ2-1; D is unresolved. Trimming removed 5 bases from V and 6 bases from J, with 5 bases in between. There are 10 residues in the CDR3. The germline CDR1 and CDR2 sequences are SQVTM and ANQGSEA. CDR3 sequence reads: CSVSSNEQFF. As DNA, the CDR3 is TGCAGCGTTTCCAGCAATGAGCAGTTCTTC.

This chain's CDR3 is CASSKGLAGDARNIQYF. DNA for the CDR3: TGTGCCAGCAGCAAAGGTCTAGCGGGAGACGCTAGAAACATTCAGTACTTC. The V and J genes are TRBV13 and TRBJ2-4, with 10 bases that match TRBD2. There are 17 residues in the CDR3. V shed 5 bases and J 6 bases; nucleotides not matched to a gene: 13. CDR1 and CDR2 from the germline V gene are PRHDT and FYEKMQ (reference sequence).

This chain connects TRBV30 to TRBJ2-1; 8 bases line up with TRBD2. This CDR3 is built from 15 residues. The junction had 8 bases not matched to a gene; V was cut back by 0 bases and J by 7 bases. The V gene's germline CDR1 is GTSNPN and CDR2 SVGIG (reference sequence). The CDR3 loop is CAWSVLSGSMNEQFF. The CDR3 region has the DNA TGTGCCTGGAGTGTACTGAGCGGGAGCATGAATGAGCAGTTCTTC. Based on the CDR3 plus reference TRBV30 and TRBJ2-1, the full variable domain is SQTIHQWPATLVQPVGSPLSLECTVEGTSNPNLYWYRQAAGRGLQLLFYSVGIGQISSEVPQNLSASRPQDRQFILSSKKLLLSDSGFYLCAWSVLSGSMNEQFFGPGTRLTVL.

This clone was counted a single time. The genes are TRBV5-1 and TRBJ1-4; TRBD1 matches 7 bases. This CDR3 is 17 amino acids long. Germline assignment: CDR1 SGHRS and CDR2 YFSETQ. Losses at the gene ends were 3 bases for V and 2 bases for J; bases not matched to a gene: 10. The CDR3 sequence: CASSSSPNRGTNEKLFF. The CDR3 DNA reads as TGCGCCAGCAGCTCGTCGCCAAACAGGGGCACTAATGAAAAACTGTTTTTT.

The V and J genes are TRBV30 and TRBJ1-1, with 7 bases lining up with TRBD1. Trimming removed 5 bases from V and 4 bases from J; junction bases left unmatched: 13. Germline V gene data show CDR1 as GTSNPN and CDR2 as SVGIG (reference sequence). CDR3 length: 15 amino acids. The CDR3 region is CAWVEQYRGATEAFF. Written as DNA, the CDR3 is TGTGCCTGGGTAGAGCAGTACAGGGGCGCCACTGAAGCTTTCTTT. Full variable domain (rest looked up from reference TRBV30 and TRBJ1-1): SQTIHQWPATLVQPVGSPLSLECTVEGTSNPNLYWYRQAAGRGLQLLFYSVGIGQISSEVPQNLSASRPQDRQFILSSKKLLLSDSGFYLCAWVEQYRGATEAFFGQGTRLTVV.

V usage is TRBV19 and J usage is TRBJ1-5; D uncertain. Deletions cut 2 bases from V and 7 bases from J, with 9 bases between. In germline, CDR1 is LNHDA, CDR2 SQIVND (reference sequence). The CDR3 length is 13 residues. The CDR3 is CASSIMTGQPQHF. Written as DNA, the CDR3 is TGTGCCAGTAGTATAATGACCGGGCAGCCCCAGCATTTT.

This clone appeared once. The chain employs TRBV11-2 and TRBJ2-7; 9 bases align to TRBD2. The CDR3 has 18 residues. CDR1 SGHAT and CDR2 FQNNGV come from the germline V gene. The trim removed 2 bases at V and 1 base at J, leaving 12 bases unmatched. The CDR3 spells CASSLSPHLAGTSYEQYF. The CDR3 nucleotides read TGTGCCAGCAGCTTATCCCCCCACCTAGCGGGGACGTCCTACGAGCAGTACTTC. Filled out from reference TRBV11-2 and TRBJ2-7, the complete variable domain reads EAGVAQSPRYKIIEKRQSVAFWCNPISGHATLYWYQQILGQGPKLLIQFQNNGVVDDSQLPKDRFSAERLKGVDSTLKIQPAKLEDSAVYLCASSLSPHLAGTSYEQYFGPGTRLTVT.

The rearrangement uses TRBV7-2 and TRBJ1-5; 7 positions agree with TRBD1. With 3 bases clipped from V and 2 bases from J, the junction kept 4 bases outside the gene matches. The CDR3 runs 15 residues. CDR1 is SGHTA, CDR2 FQGNSA, per germline. The CDR3 is CASSLTGLGNQPQHF. For the CDR3, the DNA is TGTGCCAGCAGCTTGACAGGGTTGGGCAATCAGCCCCAGCATTTT.

The chain links TRBV5-1 to TRBJ2-3; the match to TRBD2 covers 12 bases. The CDR3 contains 17 residues. With 4 bases clipped from V and 1 base from J, the junction kept 7 bases outside the gene matches. Germline CDR1 and CDR2: SGHRS and YFSETQ. The CDR3, as DNA: TGCGCCAGCAGCGACCCTGGACTAGCGGGGCGCACAGATACGCAGTATTTT. Its protein product is CASSDPGLAGRTDTQYF.

This clone showed up just once. The chain has TRBV19 and TRBJ2-7; D might be TRBD2 (5 bases). The CDR3 runs to 14 residues. CDR1 is LNHDA, CDR2 SQIVND, per germline (reference sequence). With 6 bases removed from V and 6 bases from J, the gap between germline ends came to 18 bases. CDR3 nucleotides: TGTGCCAGTAGCCCGTCAGGACTTCGGGTCGAGCAGTACTTC. Residues: CASSPSGLRVEQYF.

The V gene is TRBV13, the J gene TRBJ2-1, with D perhaps assigned TRBD1 or TRBD2 (5 bases each). Between the trimmed V and J ends, which lost 7 bases and 2 bases, there was a span of 21 bases. Germline-derived CDR1 and CDR2 are PRHDT and FYEKMQ (reference sequence). The CDR3 runs to 17 residues. CDR3 DNA: TGTGCCAGCACCATGCAGGGAGCAGCATCCACCTACAATGAGCAGTTCTTC. It is translated as CASTMQGAASTYNEQFF. Combining the CDR3 with reference TRBV13 and TRBJ2-1 gives the whole variable domain AAGVIQSPRHLIKEKRETATLKCYPIPRHDTVYWYQQGPGQDPQFLISFYEKMQSDKGSIPDRFSAQQFSDYHSELNMSSLELGDSALYFCASTMQGAASTYNEQFFGPGTRLTVL.

The chain employs TRBV6-5 and TRBJ2-7; 8 bases align to TRBD2. CDR3 length equals 16 residues. Germline CDR1 is MNHEY and CDR2 is SVGAGI. Trimming at V came to 0 bases and at J to 4 bases, leaving 8 bases not matched to a gene. DNA for the CDR3: TGTGCCAGCAGTTACTCGGGCCCGGGACTAGTGTACGAGCAGTACTTC. This gives the protein CASSYSGPGLVYEQYF.